A selection of T cell receptor beta chains follows, all from one sample in a study of T cells after yellow fever vaccination. TCRdb itself ran the 5' RACE reads through MiXCR, one entry per CDR3 protein. The profile shows 500,000 to 550,000 distinct CDR3 sequences, less than 25% of them singletons. The sample in question was PBMCs, obtained around 3 weeks after the first yellow fever vaccination. All receptors come from a man younger than 35 who received the YFV17D yellow fever vaccine. The CDR3 runs from the conserved cysteine through the conserved F or W. D genes are given only for firm matches. Size is omitted from some rows. Given values are once, few, many or a class for expanded clones.

CDR3	DNA	V	J	D	size
CASSQPGTHSNQPQHF	TGTGCCAGCAGCCAACCCGGGACACATAGCAATCAGCCCCAGCATTTT	TRBV7-2	TRBJ1-5	.	few
CASSYGTSNTEAFF	TGTGCCAGCAGTTATGGGACGTCGAACACTGAAGCTTTCTTT	TRBV6-5	TRBJ1-1	.	few
CSAERSTDTQYF	TGCAGTGCTGAAAGGTCCACAGATACGCAGTATTTT	TRBV20-1	TRBJ2-3	.	many
CASSPPTRGQPQHF	TGTGCCAGCAGTCCCCCGACAAGGGGCCAGCCCCAGCATTTT	TRBV12-3/TRBV12-4	TRBJ1-5	.	.
CASSFPGQGRETQYF	TGCGCCAGCAGCTTTCCGGGACAGGGGAGGGAGACCCAGTACTTC	TRBV5-1	TRBJ2-5	TRBD1	.
CASSQDGDSDNEQFF	TGCGCCAGCAGCCAAGATGGGGACTCCGACAATGAGCAGTTCTTC	TRBV4-3	TRBJ2-1	.	many
CAASEGSSYEQYF	TGTGCCGCCTCCGAGGGGAGCTCCTACGAGCAGTACTTC	TRBV10-3	TRBJ2-7	.	few
CAISESTDGPIGYTF	TGTGCCATCAGTGAGTCGACAGACGGACCCATTGGCTACACCTTC	TRBV10-3	TRBJ1-2	.	.
CSVEKGYQETQYF	TGCAGCGTTGAGAAGGGGTACCAAGAGACCCAGTACTTC	TRBV29-1	TRBJ2-5	.	.
CASSVYETQYF	TGTGCCAGCAGCGTTTACGAGACCCAGTACTTC	TRBV7-2	TRBJ2-5	.	.
CASSRLWTATNEKLFF	TGCGCCAGCAGCCGCCTTTGGACAGCTACTAATGAAAAACTGTTTTTT	TRBV4-1	TRBJ1-4	.	.
CASSLTGQEFF	TGTGCCAGCTCGCTTACGGGACAGGAGTTCTTC	TRBV18	TRBJ2-1	TRBD1	few
CASSPRSRAMGTEAFF	TGTGCCAGCAGTCCACGAAGCAGGGCGATGGGGACTGAAGCTTTCTTT	TRBV12-3/TRBV12-4	TRBJ1-1	.	few
CASSAGHPTSEQYF	TGTGCCAGCAGCGCGGGACACCCGACCTCCGAGCAGTACTTC	TRBV7-2	TRBJ2-7	.	many
CASRGDGGNQPQHF	TGTGCCAGCAGAGGGGATGGAGGCAATCAGCCCCAGCATTTT	TRBV28	TRBJ1-5	.	.
CASSGTGYQETQYF	TGTGCCAGCAGTGGGACGGGATACCAAGAGACCCAGTACTTC	TRBV2	TRBJ2-5	.	few
CASSCTLGNYGYTF	TGTGCTAGCAGCTGCACCTTAGGGAACTATGGCTACACCTTC	TRBV7-7	TRBJ1-2	.	.
CASCAQGSGELFF	TGTGCCAGCTGCGCCCAGGGGTCCGGGGAGCTGTTTTTT	TRBV6-1	TRBJ2-2	.	few
CASSTDRGTYNEQFF	TGTGCCAGCAGCACCGACAGGGGAACCTACAATGAGCAGTTCTTC	TRBV7-2	TRBJ2-1	TRBD1	few
CASSPGQFTDTQYF	TGTGCCAGCAGTCCCGGACAGTTCACAGATACGCAGTATTTT	TRBV27	TRBJ2-3	.	many
CASSLSKRGVIIVNEQFF	TGTGCCAGCAGTTTATCGAAACGGGGGGTAATTATTGTGAATGAGCAGTTCTTC	TRBV27	TRBJ2-1	TRBD2	few
CATSDAGQGITYNEQFF	TGTGCCACCAGTGACGCGGGACAGGGGATTACCTACAATGAGCAGTTCTTC	TRBV24-1	TRBJ2-1	TRBD1	.
CASSQGLAGGSTDTQYF	TGCGCCAGCAGCCAAGGACTAGCGGGGGGGTCAACAGATACGCAGTATTTT	TRBV4-3	TRBJ2-3	TRBD2	.